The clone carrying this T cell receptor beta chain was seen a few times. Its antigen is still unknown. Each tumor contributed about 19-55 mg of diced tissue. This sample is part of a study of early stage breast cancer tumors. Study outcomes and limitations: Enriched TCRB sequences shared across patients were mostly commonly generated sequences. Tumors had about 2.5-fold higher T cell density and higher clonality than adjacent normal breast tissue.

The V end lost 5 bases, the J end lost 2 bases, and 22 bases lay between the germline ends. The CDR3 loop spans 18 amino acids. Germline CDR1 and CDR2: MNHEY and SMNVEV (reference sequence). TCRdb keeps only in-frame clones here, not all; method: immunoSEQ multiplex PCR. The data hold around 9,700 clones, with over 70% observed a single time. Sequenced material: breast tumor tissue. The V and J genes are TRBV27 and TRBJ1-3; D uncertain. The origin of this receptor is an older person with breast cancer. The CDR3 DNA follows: TGTGCCAGCAGTCTGTCCACTGCTGTCGGGTCCCCTGGAAACACCATATATTTT. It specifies CASSLSTAVGSPGNTIYF.